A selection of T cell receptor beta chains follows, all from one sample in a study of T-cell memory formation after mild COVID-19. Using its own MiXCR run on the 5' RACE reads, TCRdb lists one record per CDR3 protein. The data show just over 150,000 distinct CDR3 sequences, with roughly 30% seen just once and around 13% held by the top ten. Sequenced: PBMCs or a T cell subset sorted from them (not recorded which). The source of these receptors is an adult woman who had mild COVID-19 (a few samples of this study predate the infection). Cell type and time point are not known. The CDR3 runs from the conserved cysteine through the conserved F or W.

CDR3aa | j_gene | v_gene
CASTTASGPSKQFF | TRBJ2-1 | TRBV19
CASSLIPGQATNEKLFF | TRBJ1-4 | TRBV5-1
CASSLDGGRDGYTF | TRBJ1-2 | TRBV5-1
CASSTADRVATNQPQHF | TRBJ1-5 | TRBV5-5
CASSFEGTLFF | TRBJ2-2 | TRBV5-1
CASSKAGVLGRSEQYF | TRBJ2-7 | TRBV21-1
CASSQRRESYEQYF | TRBJ2-7 | TRBV3-1
CASSHEARGSHEQYF | TRBJ2-7 | TRBV4-2
CASSHLGLAGGPDTDTQYF | TRBJ2-3 | TRBV9
CASAFGLASYEQYF | TRBJ2-7 | TRBV6-2/TRBV6-3
CASSGPGQVREKLFF | TRBJ1-4 | TRBV12-3/TRBV12-4
CASSSGLTYNEQFF | TRBJ2-1 | TRBV7-7
CAWSPMTGLVSYEQYF | TRBJ2-7 | TRBV30
CSGRLSGGVDTQYF | TRBJ2-3 | TRBV29-1
CASSDGGTSNQPQHF | TRBJ1-5 | TRBV2
CATRDRVYGYTF | TRBJ1-2 | TRBV24-1
CASRTELAGGPYNEQFF | TRBJ2-1 | TRBV2
CASSSRTGVYEQYF | TRBJ2-7 | TRBV6-6
CASSSDARTVNTEAFF | TRBJ1-1 | TRBV7-8
CASSALGQGFDTNYGYTF | TRBJ1-2 | TRBV9
CSVEDLETQYF | TRBJ2-5 | TRBV29-1
CSASRQNTEAFF | TRBJ1-1 | TRBV20-1
CASSQGFGLESYEQYF | TRBJ2-7 | TRBV4-2
CATSAEEGNGYTF | TRBJ1-2 | TRBV15
CASSLVGNTGELFF | TRBJ2-2 | TRBV5-1
CSVHKGQGLDYGYTF | TRBJ1-2 | TRBV29-1
CASSHHPSSYNEQFF | TRBJ2-1 | TRBV5-5
CASSLTGTGAEAFF | TRBJ1-1 | TRBV5-1
CASSLNEAQYF | TRBJ2-5 | TRBV7-9
CSALLPRDLNQPQHF | TRBJ1-5 | TRBV20-1
CASSPLRVARRRAYEQYF | TRBJ2-7 | TRBV7-2
CASSLAPGGLTGELFF | TRBJ2-2 | TRBV7-9
CASSPSGVGELFF | TRBJ2-2 | TRBV12-3/TRBV12-4
CSAFRQGTQETQYF | TRBJ2-5 | TRBV20-1
CASSLVSTGNTEAFF | TRBJ1-1 | TRBV11-2
CASRRQGYNEQFF | TRBJ2-1 | TRBV2
CASSLIQGAWNTEAFF | TRBJ1-1 | TRBV7-6
CASSEGGIYSNQPQHF | TRBJ1-5 | TRBV11-2
CASSPAPTTYQETQYF | TRBJ2-5 | TRBV4-1
CASSQGGWGEGRSPLHF | TRBJ1-6 | TRBV3-1
CASSPPRDRADGTGELFF | TRBJ2-2 | TRBV12-3/TRBV12-4
CANGRGTLNTEAFF | TRBJ1-1 | TRBV6-1
CASGLVSGGSNEQFF | TRBJ2-1 | TRBV12-5
CASSQVPGQGYTEAFF | TRBJ1-1 | TRBV18
CASSLGTAYEQYF | TRBJ2-7 | TRBV18
CASRQGAVNTGELFF | TRBJ2-2 | TRBV3-1
CASSQTAGSRTDTQYF | TRBJ2-3 | TRBV4-1
CASSPDRKNSPLHF | TRBJ1-6 | TRBV18
CASSPQTTTQETQYF | TRBJ2-5 | TRBV3-1
CASSPRVAESYEQYF | TRBJ2-7 | TRBV18
CASSTDRRGRAREQFF | TRBJ2-1 | TRBV6-2/TRBV6-3
CASSLQVGSGYNEQFF | TRBJ2-1 | TRBV9
CASSQDAASFEQYF | TRBJ2-7 | TRBV4-2
CASSTSRGAVDEQYF | TRBJ2-7 | TRBV7-2
CARDRGSYGYTF | TRBJ1-2 | TRBV2
CASSLVSRDEKNIQYF | TRBJ2-4 | TRBV11-3
CASSYGGTGSAYEQYF | TRBJ2-7 | TRBV6-5